The present TCR beta chain was sequenced within a study of CD8+ T cells in alopecia areata. Per the germline V gene, CDR1 is MNHEY and CDR2 is SVGAGI. The length of the CDR3 is 15 residues. V dropped 6 bases and J dropped 0 bases, with 9 bases sitting between them. Sequencing templates came from extracted RNA that was reverse transcribed into cDNA. Clones were read by immunoSEQ multiplex PCR, and TCRdb kept only the in-frame ones, dropping some. The profile covers some 180,000 clones, with roughly 65% appearing a single time and 1.5% to 2% taken by the ten largest. The receptor's source is a human donor with alopecia areata. The input for sequencing was CD4+ T cells sorted from blood, taken at week 0. The J gene is TRBJ2-6, the V gene TRBV6-5; possibly TRBD1 for D (6 bases). CDR3 region: CASSRGHSGANVLTF. CDR3 bases: TGTGCCAGCAGCCGGGGACACTCTGGGGCCAACGTCCTGACTTTC.